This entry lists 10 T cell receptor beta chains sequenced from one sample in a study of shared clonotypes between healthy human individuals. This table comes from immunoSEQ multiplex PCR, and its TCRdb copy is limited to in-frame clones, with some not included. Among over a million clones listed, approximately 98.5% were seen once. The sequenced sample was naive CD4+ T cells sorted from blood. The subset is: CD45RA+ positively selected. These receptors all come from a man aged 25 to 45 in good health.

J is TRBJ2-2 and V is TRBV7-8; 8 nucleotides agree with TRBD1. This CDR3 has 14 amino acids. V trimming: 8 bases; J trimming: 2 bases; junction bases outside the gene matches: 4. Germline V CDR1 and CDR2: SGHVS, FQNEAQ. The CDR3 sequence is CASWDRYNTGELFF. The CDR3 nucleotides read TGTGCCAGCTGGGACAGGTATAACACCGGGGAGCTGTTTTTT.

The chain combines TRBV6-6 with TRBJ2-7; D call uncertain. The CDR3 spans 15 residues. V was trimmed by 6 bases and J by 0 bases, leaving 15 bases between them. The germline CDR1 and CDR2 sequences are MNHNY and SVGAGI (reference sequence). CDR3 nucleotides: TGTGCCAGCAGAGGTGGGCCGCTTCCCTCCTACGAGCAGTACTTC. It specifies CASRGGPLPSYEQYF.

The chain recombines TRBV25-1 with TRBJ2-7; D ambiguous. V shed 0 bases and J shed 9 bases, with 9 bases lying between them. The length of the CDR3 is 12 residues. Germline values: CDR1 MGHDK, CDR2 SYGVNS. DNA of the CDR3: TGTGCCAGCAGTGAATACACCACGGGGCAGTACTTC. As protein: CASSEYTTGQYF.

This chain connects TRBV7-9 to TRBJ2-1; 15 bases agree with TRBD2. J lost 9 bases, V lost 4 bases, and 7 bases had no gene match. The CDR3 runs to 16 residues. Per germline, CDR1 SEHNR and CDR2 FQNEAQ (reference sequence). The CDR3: CASSSGLAGGPGEQFF. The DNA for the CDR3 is TGTGCCAGCAGCTCCGGACTAGCGGGAGGGCCGGGTGAGCAGTTCTTC.

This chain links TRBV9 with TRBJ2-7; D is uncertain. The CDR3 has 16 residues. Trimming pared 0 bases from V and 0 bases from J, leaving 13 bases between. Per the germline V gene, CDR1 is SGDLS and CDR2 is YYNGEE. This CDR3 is CASSVGTAPPSYEQYF. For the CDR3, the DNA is TGTGCCAGCAGCGTAGGCACGGCTCCCCCCTCCTACGAGCAGTACTTC.

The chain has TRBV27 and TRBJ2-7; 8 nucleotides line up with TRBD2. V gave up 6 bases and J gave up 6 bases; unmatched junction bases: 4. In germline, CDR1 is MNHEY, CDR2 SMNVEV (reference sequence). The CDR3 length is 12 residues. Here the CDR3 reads CASSRGGSEQYF. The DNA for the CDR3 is TGTGCCAGCAGCCGGGGGGGCAGCGAGCAGTACTTC.

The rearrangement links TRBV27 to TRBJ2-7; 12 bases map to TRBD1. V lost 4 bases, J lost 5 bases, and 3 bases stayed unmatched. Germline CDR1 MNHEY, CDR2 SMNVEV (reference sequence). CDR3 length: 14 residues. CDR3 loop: CASSYRDRGHEQYF. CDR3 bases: TGTGCCAGCAGTTATCGGGACAGGGGGCACGAGCAGTACTTC.

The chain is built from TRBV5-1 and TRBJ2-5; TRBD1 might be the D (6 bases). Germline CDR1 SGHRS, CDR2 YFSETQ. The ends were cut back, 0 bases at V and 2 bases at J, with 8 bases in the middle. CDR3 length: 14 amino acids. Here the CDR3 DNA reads TGCGCCAGCAGCTTGGCGACAGGTCAAGAGACCCAGTACTTC. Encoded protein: CASSLATGQETQYF.

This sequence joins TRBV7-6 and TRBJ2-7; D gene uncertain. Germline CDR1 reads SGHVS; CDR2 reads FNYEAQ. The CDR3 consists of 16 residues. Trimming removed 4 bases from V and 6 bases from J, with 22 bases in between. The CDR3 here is CASSSKLDFTKGEQYF. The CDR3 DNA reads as TGTGCCAGCAGCTCCAAACTCGACTTTACCAAGGGCGAGCAGTACTTC.

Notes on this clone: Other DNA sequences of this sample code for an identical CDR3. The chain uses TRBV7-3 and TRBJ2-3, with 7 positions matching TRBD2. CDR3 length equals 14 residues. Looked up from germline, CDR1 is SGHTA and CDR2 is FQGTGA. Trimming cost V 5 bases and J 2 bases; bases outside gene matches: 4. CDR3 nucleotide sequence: TGTGCCAGCAGCCCTAGCGGAATCACAGATACGCAGTATTTT. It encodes CASSPSGITDTQYF. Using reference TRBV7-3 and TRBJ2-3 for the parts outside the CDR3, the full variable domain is GAGVSQTPSNKVTEKGKYVELRCDPISGHTALYWYRQSLGQGPEFLIYFQGTGAADDSGLPNDRFFAVRPEGSVSTLKIQRTERGDSAVYLCASSPSGITDTQYFGPGTRLTVL.